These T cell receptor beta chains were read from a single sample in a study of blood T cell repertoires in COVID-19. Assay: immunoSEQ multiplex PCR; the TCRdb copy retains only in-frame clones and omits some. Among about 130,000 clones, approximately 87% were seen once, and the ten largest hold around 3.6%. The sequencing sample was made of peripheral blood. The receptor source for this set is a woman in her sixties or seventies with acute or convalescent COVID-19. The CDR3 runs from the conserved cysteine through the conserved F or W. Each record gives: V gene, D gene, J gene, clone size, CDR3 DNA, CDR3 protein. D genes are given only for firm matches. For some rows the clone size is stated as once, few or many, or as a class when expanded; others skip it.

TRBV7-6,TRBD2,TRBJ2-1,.,TGTGCCAGCAGCTTACGGACTAGCGGGATCCTCTACAATGAGCAGTTCTTC,CASSLRTSGILYNEQFF
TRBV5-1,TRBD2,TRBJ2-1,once,TGCGCCAGCAGCCCGACTAGCGGGAGTAGAAATGAGCAGTTCTTC,CASSPTSGSRNEQFF
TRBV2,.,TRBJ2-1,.,TGTGCCAGCAGACTAGATTACGGGAATGAGCAGTTCTTC,CASRLDYGNEQFF
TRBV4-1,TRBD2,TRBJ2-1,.,TGCGCCAGCAGCCAACTAACCGGGACTAGCGTTGATGAGCAGTTCTTC,CASSQLTGTSVDEQFF
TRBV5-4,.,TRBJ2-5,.,TGTGCCAGCAGCTTGGCGGGGGTTTCGGGAGAGACCCAGTACTTC,CASSLAGVSGETQYF
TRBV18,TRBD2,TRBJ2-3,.,TGTGCCAGCTCACCAACCGGGGGAGGGACTACAGATACGCAGTATTTT,CASSPTGGGTTDTQYF
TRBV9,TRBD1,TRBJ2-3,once,TGTGCCAGCAGCGCCGGGACAGAACGCACAGATACGCAGTATTTT,CASSAGTERTDTQYF
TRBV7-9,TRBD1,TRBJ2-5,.,TGTGCCAGCAGCTTAGGTGACAGGGGGCAGGAGACCCAGTACTTC,CASSLGDRGQETQYF
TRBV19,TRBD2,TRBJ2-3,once,TGTGCCAGTAAATTGGGACTAGCGGGACAAGATACGCAGTATTTT,CASKLGLAGQDTQYF
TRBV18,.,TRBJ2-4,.,TGTGCCAGCTCACCAAGTCCGGGGAATGGGGCCAAAAACATTCAGTACTTC,CASSPSPGNGAKNIQYF
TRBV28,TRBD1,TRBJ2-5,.,TGTGCCAGCAGTACACAGGGGAAAGAGACCCAGTACTTC,CASSTQGKETQYF
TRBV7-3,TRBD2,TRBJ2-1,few,TGTGCCAGCAGCTTAAGGGGTAGCGGGACCTCCCGGACGGGGAATGAGCAGTTCTTC,CASSLRGSGTSRTGNEQFF
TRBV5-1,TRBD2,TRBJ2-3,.,TGCGCCAGCAGCTTGGCCAGGTGGGAGCGGGGCGTAGATACGCAGTATTTT,CASSLARWERGVDTQYF
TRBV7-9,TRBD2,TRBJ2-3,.,TGTGCCAGCAGCAGGACTAGTAGTCCAGATACGCAGTATTTT,CASSRTSSPDTQYF
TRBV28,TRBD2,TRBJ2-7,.,TGTGCCAGCGCCCCCCAACTAGCGGGAAACGAGCAGTACTTC,CASAPQLAGNEQYF
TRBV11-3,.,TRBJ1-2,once,TGTGCCAGCAGCTTAGGAGGGAGGGTCGGCTACACCTTC,CASSLGGRVGYTF
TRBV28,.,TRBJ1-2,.,TGTGCCAGCAGTTGGGAGGGGTTGTATGGCTACACCTTC,CASSWEGLYGYTF
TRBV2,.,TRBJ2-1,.,TGTGCCAGCAGTGAACTGAGTCTAGCATCGTCCAATGAGCAGTTCTTC,CASSELSLASSNEQFF
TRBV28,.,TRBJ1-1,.,TGTGCCACCAAGGAGAGGGACACTGAAGCTTTCTTT,CATKERDTEAFF
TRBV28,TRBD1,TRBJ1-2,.,TGTGCCAGCAGTTTTCGGACAGGACTTTATGGCTACACCTTC,CASSFRTGLYGYTF
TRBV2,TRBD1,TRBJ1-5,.,TGTGCCAGCAGGACAGGGGACCAGCAGCCCCAGCATTTT,CASRTGDQQPQHF
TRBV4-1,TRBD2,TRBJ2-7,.,TGCGCCAGCAGCCAGGCCGGGACTAGGACGTACGAGCAGTACTTC,CASSQAGTRTYEQYF
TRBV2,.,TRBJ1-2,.,TGTGCCAGCAGTGATTGGGGCTTCGATGGCTACACCTTC,CASSDWGFDGYTF
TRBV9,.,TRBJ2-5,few,TGTGCCAGCAGCGTAGGGGCAATTCAGAGCCAAGAGACCCAGTACTTC,CASSVGAIQSQETQYF
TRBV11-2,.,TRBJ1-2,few,TGTGCCAGCAGCTTAGATTCGGGCTACACCTTC,CASSLDSGYTF
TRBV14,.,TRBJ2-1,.,TGTGCCAGCAGCCAAGATTATCGGGGAGGTGGTCCGTACAATGAGCAGTTCTTC,CASSQDYRGGGPYNEQFF
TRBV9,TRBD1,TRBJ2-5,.,TGTGCCAGCAGCAAAAGGGGACAGGGGGCGATGGAGACCCAGTACTTC,CASSKRGQGAMETQYF
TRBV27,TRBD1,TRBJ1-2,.,TGTGCCAGCAGTAGACAGGGCTTGGGCTACACCTTC,CASSRQGLGYTF
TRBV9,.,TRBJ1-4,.,TGTGCCAGCAGCGTAGGGCCTGCAACTAATGAAAAACTGTTTTTT,CASSVGPATNEKLFF
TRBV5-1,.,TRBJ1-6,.,TGCGCCAGCAGCTTGGCCGCAGGCTTTGGCCCCCTCCACTTT,CASSLAAGFGPLHF
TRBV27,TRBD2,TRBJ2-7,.,TGTGCCAGCAGTTTTGCCCTAGCGGGAGGGAAATACGAGCAGTACTTC,CASSFALAGGKYEQYF
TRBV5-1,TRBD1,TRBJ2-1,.,TGCGCCAGCAAACTAGGACAGGGGACTTACAATGAGCAGTTCTTC,CASKLGQGTYNEQFF
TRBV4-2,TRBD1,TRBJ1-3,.,TGTGCCAGCAGCCAAACCGGGACAGGGGTTGGAAACACCATATATTTT,CASSQTGTGVGNTIYF
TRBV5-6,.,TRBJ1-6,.,TGTGCCAGCTCCCAGGGGTTAGCCTATAATTCACCCCTCCACTTT,CASSQGLAYNSPLHF
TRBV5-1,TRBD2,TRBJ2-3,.,TGCGCCAGCACACCACATGAAGGTTGGTCAACAACTAGCGGGAGGCGCGAGACGGATACGCAGTATTTT,CASTPHEGWSTTSGRRETDTQYF
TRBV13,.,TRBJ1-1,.,TGTGCCAGCAGCTTAAGCTCCACTGAAGCTTTCTTT,CASSLSSTEAFF
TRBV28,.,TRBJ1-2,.,TGTGCCAGCAGTTTCAGGGATGGCTACACCTTC,CASSFRDGYTF
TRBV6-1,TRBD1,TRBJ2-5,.,TGTGCCAGCAGTGACCCCCTGACAGGGGTGGGAGAGACCCAGTACTTC,CASSDPLTGVGETQYF
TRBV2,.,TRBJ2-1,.,TGTGCCAGCAGTGAAAATAGCGGTCGCTCCTACAATGAGCAGTTCTTC,CASSENSGRSYNEQFF
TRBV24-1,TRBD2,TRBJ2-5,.,TGTGCCACTTCACTAGCGGGAGGAGAGACCCAGTACTTC,CATSLAGGETQYF
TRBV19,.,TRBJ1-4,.,TGTGCCAGTAGTAGCAGGACAGACCCTAGGGAAAAACTGTTTTTT,CASSSRTDPREKLFF
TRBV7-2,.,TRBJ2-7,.,TGTGCCAGCACCTATAGGGGGGGCGTATACGAGCAGTACTTC,CASTYRGGVYEQYF
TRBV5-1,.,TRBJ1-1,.,TGCGCCAGCAGCTTGGACGCCCCAGGGGTAGCTTTCTTT,CASSLDAPGVAFF
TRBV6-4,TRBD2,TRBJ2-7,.,TGTGCCAGCAGGGAACCAACCCCTAGCGGGTACCCCTACGAGCAGTACTTC,CASREPTPSGYPYEQYF
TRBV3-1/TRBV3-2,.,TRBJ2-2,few,TGTGCCAGCAGCCAAGGGCGGACCGGGGAGCTGTTTTTT,CASSQGRTGELFF
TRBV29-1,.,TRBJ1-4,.,TGCAGCGTTAGGGACACAACTAATGAAAAACTGTTTTTT,CSVRDTTNEKLFF
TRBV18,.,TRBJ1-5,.,TGTGCCAGCTCACCAGGGGGCAACAATCAGCCCCAGCATTTT,CASSPGGNNQPQHF
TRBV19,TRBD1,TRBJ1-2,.,TGTGCCAGCTTACAGACAGGGAGTTATGGCTACACCTTC,CASLQTGSYGYTF
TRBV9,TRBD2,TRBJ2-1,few,TGTGCCAGCAGCGTCCTGCCGGGACTAGCGGGGTCTCCAAATGAGCAGTTCTTC,CASSVLPGLAGSPNEQFF
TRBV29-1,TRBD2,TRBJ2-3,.,TGCAGCGTTCGGGCGGGAGCGGTAGATACGCAGTATTTT,CSVRAGAVDTQYF